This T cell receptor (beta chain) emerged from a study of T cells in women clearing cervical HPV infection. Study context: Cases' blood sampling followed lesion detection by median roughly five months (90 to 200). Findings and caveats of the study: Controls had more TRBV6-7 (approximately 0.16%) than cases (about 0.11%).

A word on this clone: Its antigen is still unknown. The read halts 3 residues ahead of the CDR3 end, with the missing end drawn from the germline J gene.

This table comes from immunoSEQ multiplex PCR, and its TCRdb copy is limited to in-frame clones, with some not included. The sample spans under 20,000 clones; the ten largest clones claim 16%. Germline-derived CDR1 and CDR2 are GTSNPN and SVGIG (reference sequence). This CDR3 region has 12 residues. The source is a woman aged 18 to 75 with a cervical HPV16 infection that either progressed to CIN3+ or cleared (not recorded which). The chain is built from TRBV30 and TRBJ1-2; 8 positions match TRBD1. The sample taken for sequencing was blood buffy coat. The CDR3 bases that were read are TGTGCCTCGCATCCAGGGGGCTACGAC. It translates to CASHPGGYD. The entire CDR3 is CASHPGGYDYTF.